The 9 T cell receptor beta chains in this list originate from one sample, sequenced in a study of OX40 agonist ivuxolimab in advanced cancers. The data were produced by immunoSEQ multiplex PCR, yet TCRdb's version contains in-frame clones alone and is incomplete. The data contain about 100,000 clones, about 91% of them singletons. The specimen comprised CD4+ or CD8+ T cells sorted from blood, sampled in a trial of the OX40 agonist ivuxolimab. The receptors were sampled from an adult with an advanced solid tumor such as melanoma, head and neck, liver or kidney cancer.

This sequence joins TRBV30 and TRBJ2-7; D not certain. The CDR3 totals 14 residues. Trimming cost V 0 bases and J 5 bases, with 14 bases left between them. Germline V gene sequence: CDR1 GTSNPN, CDR2 SVGIG (reference sequence). CDR3 amino acids: CAWSVVAANNEQYF. The CDR3 DNA reads TGTGCCTGGAGTGTAGTCGCTGCCAACAACGAGCAGTACTTC. The complete variable domain, with remaining parts taken from reference TRBV30 and TRBJ2-7, reads SQTIHQWPATLVQPVGSPLSLECTVEGTSNPNLYWYRQAAGRGLQLLFYSVGIGQISSEVPQNLSASRPQDRQFILSSKKLLLSDSGFYLCAWSVVAANNEQYFGPGTRLTVT.

This sequence joins TRBV11-3 and TRBJ2-2; no reliable D call. The length of the CDR3 is 15 residues. The germline V and J ends were trimmed by 5 bases and 1 base, with 11 bases remaining between them. Germline values: CDR1 SGHNT, CDR2 YENEEA. The CDR3 loop reads CASSRSGQNTGELFF. The CDR3 bases are TGTGCCAGCAGCCGGAGTGGGCAGAACACCGGGGAGCTGTTTTTT.

V usage is TRBV5-1 and J usage is TRBJ1-5; TRBD1 might be the D (5 bases). The CDR3 spans 14 residues. Trimming pared 4 bases from V and 6 bases from J, leaving 14 bases between. Germline V CDR1 and CDR2: SGHRS, YFSETQ. Here the CDR3 reads CASSEGPGGQPQHF. DNA for the CDR3: TGCGCCAGCAGCGAGGGCCCTGGGGGTCAGCCCCAGCATTTT.

This chain links TRBV10-2 with TRBJ2-5; D is perhaps TRBD2 (6 bases). The CDR3 consists of 11 residues. Germline loops: CDR1 WSHSY, CDR2 SAAADI. Trimming pared 5 bases from V and 14 bases from J, leaving 15 bases between. CDR3 coding DNA: TGCGCCAGCAGTTCGAAGCGGGTTGTTTACTTC. Its translation: CASSSKRVVYF.

The rearrangement uses TRBV18 and TRBJ1-5, with 7 bases aligning to TRBD1. With 6 bases clipped from V and 6 bases from J, the junction kept 11 bases outside the gene matches. The CDR3 is 15 residues long. From germline, CDR1 is KGHSH and CDR2 LQKENI. The CDR3 DNA sequence: TGTGCCAGCTCCCGCGACAGGGCCGCGGGTCAGCCCCAGCATTTT. This gives the protein CASSRDRAAGQPQHF.

Details on this clone: The same CDR3 can be traced to other DNA sequences in this sample. The V and J genes are TRBV5-1 and TRBJ2-3; TRBD2 is a possible D gene (6 bases). Germline V gene data show CDR1 as SGHRS and CDR2 as YFSETQ. The CDR3 is made up of 15 amino acids. The V gene lost 0 bases and the J gene lost 0 bases, with 8 bases spanning the gap. The CDR3 spells CASSLDGTSTDTQYF. CDR3 sequence (DNA): TGCGCCAGCAGCTTGGATGGGACTAGCACAGATACGCAGTATTTT. The variable domain in full, completed from reference TRBV5-1 and TRBJ2-3, reads KAGVTQTPRYLIKTRGQQVTLSCSPISGHRSVSWYQQTPGQGLQFLFEYFSETQRNKGNFPGRFSGRQFSNSRSEMNVSTLELGDSALYLCASSLDGTSTDTQYFGPGTRLTVL.

The chain combines TRBV19 with TRBJ1-2, with D unresolved. Germline V gene lookup returns CDR1 LNHDA and CDR2 SQIVND (reference sequence). The V end was cut by 3 bases, the J end by 6 bases, with 17 bases between. This CDR3 has 15 residues. The CDR3 coding sequence is TGTGCCAGTAGTATTCGGCACAGTATGGTGGATGGCTACACCTTC. Translation: CASSIRHSMVDGYTF.

This chain links TRBV19 with TRBJ2-2; no definite D call. Trimming took 5 bases from V and 6 from J, leaving 16 bases between them. CDR3 length: 15 amino acids. In germline, CDR1 is LNHDA, CDR2 SQIVND (reference sequence). In DNA, the CDR3 is TGTGCCAGTAGTCAGAGGAAGAACACGGCCGGGGAGCTGTTTTTT. Its translation is CASSQRKNTAGELFF.

V gene TRBV11-3 combines with J gene TRBJ2-7, with 7 positions matching TRBD1. This CDR3 comprises 14 residues. V lost 0 bases to trimming and J lost 4 bases; unmatched junction nucleotides: 3. The V gene's germline CDR1 is SGHNT and CDR2 YENEEA. CDR3 residues: CASSLEGQSYEQYF. CDR3 bases: TGTGCCAGCAGCTTAGAGGGACAGTCGTACGAGCAGTACTTC.